Listed here are 32 T cell receptor beta chains from one sample, sequenced in a study of OX40 agonist ivuxolimab in advanced cancers. Libraries were prepared by immunoSEQ multiplex PCR; TCRdb keeps only in-frame clonotypes and omits some of them. Of over 60,000 clones in the sample, roughly 88% are singletons; the top ten hold 2.4%. Sequenced material: CD4+ or CD8+ T cells sorted from blood, taken in a trial of the OX40 agonist ivuxolimab. Receptors were obtained from an adult with an advanced solid tumor such as melanoma, head and neck, liver or kidney cancer.

This clone came up a few times. V is TRBV5-1 and J is TRBJ2-7; 8 nucleotides agree with TRBD2. The germline V gene encodes CDR1 SGHRS and CDR2 YFSETQ. The CDR3 runs 18 residues. V lost 4 bases and J lost 0; bases outside the gene matches: 15. The CDR3 region has the DNA TGCGCCAGCAGCGAGGGGGTTCTGAGCGGGGGCCTCTCCTACGAGCAGTACTTC. Translation gives CASSEGVLSGGLSYEQYF.

J is TRBJ2-5 and V is TRBV19, with 9 bases that match TRBD2. Germline V gene sequence: CDR1 LNHDA, CDR2 SQIVND (reference sequence). The V and J ends lost 4 bases and 5 bases, in that order; junction bases with no gene match: 5. CDR3 length: 14 residues. The DNA for the CDR3 is TGTGCCAGTAGTAATAGCGGGGGTTGGGAGACCCAGTACTTC. It codes for CASSNSGGWETQYF.

The chain has TRBV19 and TRBJ2-5; 9 bases align to TRBD2. The CDR3 contains 19 residues. J was trimmed by 5 bases and V by 5 bases; bases with no gene match: 21. Germline CDR1 and CDR2: LNHDA and SQIVND (reference sequence). The CDR3 protein is CASSLARGYGSGGKETQYF. The CDR3, as DNA: TGTGCCAGTAGTTTGGCCCGGGGGTACGGTAGCGGGGGCAAGGAGACCCAGTACTTC.

V and J are TRBV5-1 and TRBJ1-1; 10 positions match TRBD1. J lost 1 base, V lost 4 bases, and 10 bases had no gene match. CDR1 is SGHRS and CDR2 is YFSETQ in the germline V gene. This CDR3 region has 17 residues. The CDR3 sequence is CASSRDRGGVRNTEAFF. CDR3 nucleotide sequence: TGCGCCAGCAGCAGGGACAGGGGCGGCGTGCGGAACACTGAAGCTTTCTTT.

The rearrangement uses TRBV6-1 and TRBJ1-1, with D possibly TRBD1 on 5 matching bases. Per germline, CDR1 MNHNS and CDR2 SASEGT. V was cut by 3 bases and J by 8 bases, with 7 bases left in between. This CDR3 has 11 residues. The CDR3 DNA reads TGTGCCAGCAGTGAGGGGACCGAAGCTTTCTTT. Translated, it gives CASSEGTEAFF.

The V call is TRBV6-5, the J call TRBJ2-7, with unresolved D. CDR3 length: 14 residues. Trimming stripped 6 bases from V and 7 bases from J, with 19 bases between. Germline V gene data show CDR1 as MNHEY and CDR2 as SVGAGI. The CDR3 region has the DNA TGTGCCAGCAGCCCTCAGAGTCCGGGCCGGGAGCAGTACTTC. It encodes CASSPQSPGREQYF.

The gene calls are TRBV6-5 and TRBJ1-4, with 7 bases identical to TRBD1. V gave up 10 bases and J gave up 7 bases; unmatched junction bases: 9. Germline V gene lookup returns CDR1 MNHEY and CDR2 SVGAGI. The CDR3 runs 13 residues. Written as DNA, the CDR3 is TGTGCCACCAAAAGGGGGCAAGGTGAAAAACTGTTTTTT. Translating gives CATKRGQGEKLFF.

This chain uses TRBV10-3 with TRBJ2-5, with TRBD2 as a possible D gene (5 bases). Between the trimmed V and J ends, which lost 3 bases and 5 bases, there was a span of 19 bases. The CDR3 totals 16 residues. The V gene's germline CDR1 is ENHRY and CDR2 SYGVKD. CDR3 nucleotide sequence: TGTGCCATCAGTGAATCTTTGAGAGGGCTTGGGGAGACCCAGTACTTC. Encoded protein: CAISESLRGLGETQYF.

The chain recombines TRBV6-1 with TRBJ2-7; D is uncertain. Germline lookup yields CDR1 MNHNS and CDR2 SASEGT. The CDR3 spans 12 residues. Trimming stripped 6 bases from V and 3 bases from J, with 9 bases between. The CDR3 reads CASSRDLYEQYF. The CDR3 DNA is TGTGCCAGCAGCAGAGACCTCTACGAGCAGTACTTC.

This clone was observed a few times. The CDR3 DNA reads TGTGCCAGCAGCTCTCGGGCCCACGAAGGAAACACCATATATTTT. Residues: CASSSRAHEGNTIYF. V usage is TRBV7-3 and J usage is TRBJ1-3, with D unresolved. The CDR3 totals 15 residues. V shed 4 bases and J shed 4 bases, with 14 bases lying between them. Per germline, CDR1 SGHTA and CDR2 FQGTGA. The variable domain in full, with the rest retrieved from reference TRBV7-3 and TRBJ1-3, is GAGVSQTPSNKVTEKGKYVELRCDPISGHTALYWYRQSLGQGPEFLIYFQGTGAADDSGLPNDRFFAVRPEGSVSTLKIQRTERGDSAVYLCASSSRAHEGNTIYFGEGSWLTVV.

V gene TRBV11-2 combines with J gene TRBJ1-4, with D possibly TRBD1 on 6 matching bases. This CDR3 region has 15 residues. V dropped 5 bases and J dropped 11 bases, with 21 bases sitting between them. In germline, CDR1 is SGHAT, CDR2 FQNNGV. For the CDR3, the DNA is TGTGCCAGCAGCCTCGGACAGACACTGGACCGGAAACTGTTTTTT. It specifies CASSLGQTLDRKLFF.

This chain links TRBV6-5 with TRBJ1-1; D gene uncertain. The germline CDR1 and CDR2 sequences are MNHEY and SVGAGI. The CDR3 sequence is 15 residues long. V shed 10 bases and J shed 2 bases, with 20 bases lying between them. The CDR3 region has the DNA TGTGCCACCCAACTCCGACCCGGACCCAACACTGAAGCTTTCTTT. Its translation: CATQLRPGPNTEAFF.

The rearrangement links TRBV4-2 to TRBJ1-6, with D possibly matching TRBD1 (5 bases). The CDR3 is 15 amino acids. V was clipped by 0 bases and J by 8 bases, with 11 bases between them. Per germline, CDR1 LGHNA and CDR2 YNFKEQ. CDR3 sequence reads: CASSQESRGHSPLHF. The CDR3 nucleotides are TGTGCCAGCAGCCAAGAGAGTAGGGGACATTCACCCCTCCACTTT.

The chain is built from TRBV7-9 and TRBJ2-5; D is ambiguous. V dropped 9 bases and J dropped 1 base, with 9 bases sitting between them. The CDR3 has 12 amino acids. The germline V gene has CDR1 SEHNR and CDR2 FQNEAQ (reference sequence). The CDR3 DNA follows: TGTGCCAGGCAGGCGACCCAAGAGACCCAGTACTTC. This encodes CARQATQETQYF.

The gene calls are TRBV5-6 and TRBJ2-7, with D perhaps matching TRBD1 (6 bases). CDR1 SGHDT and CDR2 YYEEEE come from the germline V gene. V dropped 1 base and J dropped 2 bases, with 10 bases sitting between them. This CDR3 has 14 residues. CDR3 in amino acids: CASSLLQGTYEQYF. The DNA for the CDR3 is TGTGCCAGCAGCTTGCTACAGGGTACCTACGAGCAGTACTTC.

This clone occurred a few times. The V call is TRBV7-9, the J call TRBJ1-5; 11 bases agree with TRBD1. The V segment lost 5 bases and the J segment 4 bases; nucleotides outside the gene matches: 4. Germline V CDR1 and CDR2: SEHNR, FQNEAQ (reference sequence). The CDR3 is 15 residues long. The CDR3 here is CASSRGTGGNQPQHF. Here the CDR3 DNA reads TGTGCCAGCAGCCGAGGGACAGGGGGTAATCAGCCCCAGCATTTT. Looking up the rest from reference TRBV7-9 and TRBJ1-5 gives the full variable domain: DTGVSQNPRHKITKRGQNVTFRCDPISEHNRLYWYRQTLGQGPEFLTYFQNEAQLEKSRLLSDRFSAERPKGSFSTLEIQRTEQGDSAMYLCASSRGTGGNQPQHFGDGTRLSIL.

This chain links TRBV7-6 with TRBJ2-7; 7 bases agree with TRBD1. CDR3 length: 13 residues. The germline V gene has CDR1 SGHVS and CDR2 FNYEAQ. Trimming cost V 2 bases and J 6 bases; bases outside gene matches: 4. The CDR3 nucleotides are TGTGCCAGCAGCTTACGGACAGGCGGCGAGCAGTACTTC. It yields the protein CASSLRTGGEQYF.

CDR3 nucleotide sequence: TGTGCCAGCAGCTTAGCGAACAGGCAGGAGACCCAGTACTTC. Translated, it gives CASSLANRQETQYF. V gene TRBV7-2 combines with J gene TRBJ2-5; D perhaps matches TRBD1 (5 bases). The CDR3 covers 14 residues. Germline V lookup: CDR1 SGHTA, CDR2 FQGNSA. Trimming took 0 bases from V and 5 from J, leaving 10 bases between them.

The sample holds one count of this clone. The V and J genes are TRBV2 and TRBJ2-7; 12 nucleotides agree with TRBD1. V gave up 5 bases and J gave up 5 bases; unmatched junction bases: 7. The CDR3 is 15 amino acids. Germline V gives CDR1 SNHLY, CDR2 FYNNEI. CDR3 sequence (DNA): TGTGCCAGCAGTCCCGGGACAGGGGGCAACAACGAGCAGTACTTC. Its protein is CASSPGTGGNNEQYF.

The V and J genes are TRBV5-1 and TRBJ2-2; TRBD1 agrees at 7 bases. After removal of 5 bases from V and 5 bases from J, the junction contained 15 bases not matched to a gene. The CDR3 runs to 17 residues. CDR1 is SGHRS, CDR2 YFSETQ, per germline. CDR3 sequence (DNA): TGCGCCAGCAGTTCACAACCCGCGACAGGGCCAACCGGGGAGCTGTTTTTT. Translation gives CASSSQPATGPTGELFF.

The chain uses TRBV29-1 and TRBJ2-7; TRBD1 agrees at 10 bases. The CDR3 loop spans 14 amino acids. J was trimmed by 6 bases and V by 8 bases; bases with no gene match: 13. CDR1 and CDR2 from the germline V gene are SQVTM and ANQGSEA. CDR3 DNA sequence: TGCAGCTTGAGACATCCGGGACAGGGGAGCGAGCAGTACTTC. Its protein is CSLRHPGQGSEQYF.

This chain connects TRBV6-5 to TRBJ1-2; TRBD1 agrees at 7 bases. The trim removed 4 bases at V and 8 bases at J, leaving 10 bases unmatched. Germline lookup yields CDR1 MNHEY and CDR2 SVGAGI. The CDR3 runs to 14 residues. The CDR3 region is CASSFNRDRRGYTF. CDR3 nucleotide sequence: TGTGCCAGCAGTTTTAACCGGGACAGAAGAGGCTACACCTTC.

This rearrangement joins TRBV19 to TRBJ2-7, with unresolved D. Germline V lookup: CDR1 LNHDA, CDR2 SQIVND (reference sequence). V was clipped by 8 bases and J by 3 bases, with 14 bases between them. The CDR3 spans 13 residues. In nucleotides, the CDR3 is TGTGCCAGTGGGATGGGGTCCGTCTACGAGCAGTACTTC. Residues: CASGMGSVYEQYF.

The V call is TRBV9, the J call TRBJ2-3, with D unresolved. V was cut by 4 bases and J by 4 bases, with 13 bases left in between. From germline, CDR1 is SGDLS and CDR2 YYNGEE. CDR3 size: 14 residues. The CDR3 protein is CASSPEPTPDTQYF. The CDR3 DNA is TGTGCCAGCAGCCCGGAGCCCACCCCAGATACGCAGTATTTT. The full variable domain, its missing parts supplied by reference TRBV9 and TRBJ2-3, is DSGVTQTPKHLITATGQRVTLRCSPRSGDLSVYWYQQSLDQGLQFLIQYYNGEERAKGNILERFSAQQFPDLHSELNLSSLELGDSALYFCASSPEPTPDTQYFGPGTRLTVL.

This chain uses TRBV25-1 with TRBJ1-2; D is possibly TRBD1 (6 bases). Germline V gene lookup returns CDR1 MGHDK and CDR2 SYGVNS. Trimming removed 1 base from V and 3 bases from J, with 12 bases in between. The CDR3 is made up of 15 amino acids. The CDR3 DNA sequence: TGTGCCAGCAGTGAATCCGGGGGGCTGTACTATGGCTACACCTTC. Encoded protein: CASSESGGLYYGYTF.

The chain employs TRBV6-5 and TRBJ1-1, with 7 bases aligning to TRBD1. This CDR3 has 14 amino acids. Trimming cost V 6 bases and J 6 bases; bases outside gene matches: 10. Germline V gives CDR1 MNHEY, CDR2 SVGAGI. Here the CDR3 reads CASSFGQVNAEAFF. Here the CDR3 DNA reads TGTGCCAGCAGCTTCGGACAGGTCAACGCTGAAGCTTTCTTT.

As concerns this clone: At one end, the junction sequence differs from germline, possibly due to a read error. V gene TRBV5-3 combines with J gene TRBJ1-2; 8 positions agree with TRBD1. TRBV5-3 is an ORF, with its function uncertain. The CDR3 has 13 residues. The CDR3 sequence: CASSLQGAQGYTF. The CDR3 DNA follows: TGTGCCAGCAGCTTGCAGGGGGCGCAGGGCTACACCTTC.

The chain couples TRBV28 to TRBJ1-2; no reliable D call. V was clipped by 5 bases and J by 4 bases, with 8 bases between them. The V gene's germline CDR1 is MDHEN and CDR2 SYDVKM. CDR3 length: 12 residues. The DNA for the CDR3 is TGTGCCAGCAGTCGAGCGGTCTATGGCTACACCTTC. This translates into CASSRAVYGYTF.

The gene calls are TRBV6-1 and TRBJ2-1, with D perhaps TRBD1 (6 bases). Germline V CDR1 and CDR2: MNHNS, SASEGT. Deletions cut 6 bases from V and 4 bases from J, with 10 bases between. The CDR3 totals 13 residues. CDR3 DNA sequence: TGTGCCAGCAGCCTGGACAGTTACAATGAGCAGTTCTTC. Its translation is CASSLDSYNEQFF.

This rearrangement joins TRBV4-2 to TRBJ2-5; D might be TRBD1 (5 bases). The V gene lost 2 bases and the J gene lost 2 bases, with 9 bases spanning the gap. The CDR3 loop spans 14 amino acids. Germline CDR1 reads LGHNA; CDR2 reads YNFKEQ. The CDR3 region is CASSQSRQQETQYF. The DNA of the CDR3 is TGTGCCAGCAGCCAATCCCGACAGCAAGAGACCCAGTACTTC.

The chain is built from TRBV7-2 and TRBJ1-2; D not resolved. V was cut by 1 base and J by 0 bases, with 3 bases left in between. CDR3 length: 13 amino acids. Germline V gene sequence: CDR1 SGHTA, CDR2 FQGNSA. CDR3 in DNA: TGTGCCAGCAGCTTAGACACTAACTATGGCTACACCTTC. This encodes CASSLDTNYGYTF.

The gene calls are TRBV11-3 and TRBJ2-7; no clear D gene. The CDR3 sequence is 15 residues long. The germline gives CDR1 SGHNT, CDR2 YENEEA. With 0 bases removed from V and 0 bases from J, the gap between germline ends came to 9 bases. CDR3: CASSLDTGSSYEQYF. Written as DNA, the CDR3 is TGTGCCAGCAGCTTAGACACTGGCAGCTCCTACGAGCAGTACTTC.